The next 6 T cell receptor beta chains were all read from a single sample in a study of Ad26.COV2.S vaccination and SARS-CoV-2 variants. Noted treatment: roughly 20 received Ad26.COV2.S at low or high dose, single or two shots; about 5 received placebo; per-sample allocation not given. All samples were drawn on day 63, counting from the first vaccine or placebo injection. Profiled with immunoSEQ multiplex PCR; TCRdb holds only in-frame clones, not every one. The table has approximately 350,000 clones, about four fifths seen once. Sequencing used peripheral blood, obtained in a trial of Ad26.COV2.S vaccine versus placebo. The source is a person aged 18-65 years who received the Ad26.COV2.S COVID-19 vaccine or a placebo.

The V call is TRBV6-5, the J call TRBJ2-1; either TRBD1 or TRBD2 may supply D (6 bases each). Trimming shortened V by 10 bases and J by 7 bases, and 17 bases separated the two germline ends. The CDR3 extends over 13 amino acids. Germline V gene sequence: CDR1 MNHEY, CDR2 SVGAGI. The CDR3 bases are TGTGCCACCAGAAGGAGGAGGGGGAATGAGCAGTTCTTC. Translation gives CATRRRRGNEQFF.

The V gene is TRBV13, the J gene TRBJ2-4; D uncertain. The CDR3 runs to 12 residues. Between the trimmed V and J ends, which lost 3 bases and 11 bases, there was a span of 11 bases. Germline V CDR1 and CDR2: PRHDT, FYEKMQ (reference sequence). The CDR3 sequence is CASSFRQDLQYF. The DNA for the CDR3 is TGTGCCAGCAGCTTCCGTCAGGACCTTCAGTACTTC.

In this sample, this clone turned up a few times. The gene calls are TRBV7-3 and TRBJ2-7, with 13 bases identical to TRBD2. Unmatched junction bases numbered 6, after V lost 5 bases and J lost 2 bases. CDR3 length: 16 amino acids. Germline loops: CDR1 SGHTA, CDR2 FQGTGA. CDR3 coding DNA: TGTGCCAGCAGCCTGGGGACTAGCGGGGCTGCCTACGAGCAGTACTTC. This translates into CASSLGTSGAAYEQYF.

The rearrangement uses TRBV11-3 and TRBJ1-1; D unresolved. Trimming removed 8 bases from V and 1 base from J, with 11 bases in between. The CDR3 has 13 residues. CDR1 is SGHNT, CDR2 YENEEA, per germline. CDR3 loop: CASSRRSNTEAFF. In DNA form, the CDR3 reads TGTGCCAGCTCCCGTCGGTCGAACACTGAAGCTTTCTTT.

This chain links TRBV6-5 with TRBJ2-1, with TRBD2 as a possible D gene (6 bases). CDR3 length: 15 amino acids. V lost 6 bases and J lost 6, with 18 bases in between. Germline V CDR1 and CDR2: MNHEY, SVGAGI. CDR3 bases: TGTGCCAGCAGCCGCGGGACCTCCTTAGGCAATGAGCAGTTCTTC. Translating gives CASSRGTSLGNEQFF.

The J gene is TRBJ2-5, the V gene TRBV9, with D possibly being TRBD1 (6 bases). V was pared by 7 bases and J by 5 bases, with 15 bases between. The CDR3 has 13 residues. The germline CDR1 and CDR2 sequences are SGDLS and YYNGEE. In nucleotides, the CDR3 is TGTGCCAGCTCTACAGGGTGGGGGGAGACCCAGTACTTC. Protein sequence: CASSTGWGETQYF.